The clone carrying this T cell receptor beta chain was found many times. The antigen is undetermined. This specimen belongs to a study of early T cells in non-severe SARS-CoV-2 infection. On the study more broadly: RNA in bulk from unsorted whole blood was sequenced, and chains were unpaired. The study's findings and limits: Anti-spike CD8 specificities were favored by VDJdb matching, whose results missed private and CD4 specificities.

Individual cDNA molecules each received unique molecular identifiers attached to them. TCRdb used MiXCR to reprocess the 5' RACE reads, holding one entry per CDR3 protein. The sample records about 110,000 distinct CDR3 sequences, roughly 12% being singletons. Specimen: whole blood. This sequence originates from an adult who was a healthcare worker with PCR-confirmed SARS-CoV-2 infection or an uninfected control (not recorded which).

CDR3 DNA: TGTGCAAGTCGCTTCTTGGGCCCCATGGATGAAAAACTGTTTTTT. This codes for CASRFLGPMDEKLFF. The chain couples TRBV12-2 to TRBJ1-4. TRBV12-2 is flagged as a pseudogene. The CDR3 loop spans 15 amino acids.